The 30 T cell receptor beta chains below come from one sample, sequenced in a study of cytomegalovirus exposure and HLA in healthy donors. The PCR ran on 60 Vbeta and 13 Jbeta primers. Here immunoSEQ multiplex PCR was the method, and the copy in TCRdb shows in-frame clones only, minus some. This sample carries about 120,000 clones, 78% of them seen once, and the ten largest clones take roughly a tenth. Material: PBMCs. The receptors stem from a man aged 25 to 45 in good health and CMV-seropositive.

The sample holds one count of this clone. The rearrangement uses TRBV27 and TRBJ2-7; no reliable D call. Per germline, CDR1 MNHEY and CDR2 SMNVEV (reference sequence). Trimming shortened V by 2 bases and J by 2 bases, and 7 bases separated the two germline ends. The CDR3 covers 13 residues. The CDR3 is CASSLRSPYEQYF. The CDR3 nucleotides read TGTGCCAGCAGTTTAAGGAGCCCCTACGAGCAGTACTTC.

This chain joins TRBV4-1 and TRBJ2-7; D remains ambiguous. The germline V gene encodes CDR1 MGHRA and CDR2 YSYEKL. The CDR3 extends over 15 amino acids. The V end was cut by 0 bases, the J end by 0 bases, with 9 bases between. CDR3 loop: CASSQESVSSYEQYF. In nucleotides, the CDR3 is TGCGCCAGCAGCCAAGAGAGCGTAAGCTCCTACGAGCAGTACTTC.

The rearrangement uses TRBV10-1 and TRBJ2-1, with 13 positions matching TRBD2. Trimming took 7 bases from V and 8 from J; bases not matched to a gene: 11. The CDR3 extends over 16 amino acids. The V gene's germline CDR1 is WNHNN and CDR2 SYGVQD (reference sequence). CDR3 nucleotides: TGCGCCAGCACAAGAGCCGGGACTAGCGGGACCGATGAGCAGTTCTTC. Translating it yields CASTRAGTSGTDEQFF.

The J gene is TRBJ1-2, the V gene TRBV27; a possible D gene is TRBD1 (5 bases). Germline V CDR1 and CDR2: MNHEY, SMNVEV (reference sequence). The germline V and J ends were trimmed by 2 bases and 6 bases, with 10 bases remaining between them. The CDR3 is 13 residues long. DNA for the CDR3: TGTGCCAGCAGTTTAGGAGGGGTAGATGGCTACACCTTC. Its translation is CASSLGGVDGYTF.

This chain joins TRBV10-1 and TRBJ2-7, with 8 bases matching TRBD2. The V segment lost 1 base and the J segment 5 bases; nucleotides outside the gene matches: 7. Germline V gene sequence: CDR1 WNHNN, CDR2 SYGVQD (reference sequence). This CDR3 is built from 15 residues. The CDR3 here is CASSELAGFTHEQYF. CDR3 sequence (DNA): TGCGCCAGCAGTGAGTTAGCGGGATTCACCCACGAGCAGTACTTC.

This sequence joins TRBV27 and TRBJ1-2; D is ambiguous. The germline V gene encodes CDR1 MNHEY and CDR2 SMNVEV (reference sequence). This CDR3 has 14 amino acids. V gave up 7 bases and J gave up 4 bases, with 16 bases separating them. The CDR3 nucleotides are TGTGCCAGCAAGGCCTTAGCGTCCATCTATGGCTACACCTTC. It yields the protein CASKALASIYGYTF.

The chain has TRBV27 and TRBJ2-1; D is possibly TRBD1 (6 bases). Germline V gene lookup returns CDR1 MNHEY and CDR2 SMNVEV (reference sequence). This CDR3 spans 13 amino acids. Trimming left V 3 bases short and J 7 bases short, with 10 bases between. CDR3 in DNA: TGTGCCAGCAGTTTCGACAGGACTAATGAGCAGTTCTTC. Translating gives CASSFDRTNEQFF.

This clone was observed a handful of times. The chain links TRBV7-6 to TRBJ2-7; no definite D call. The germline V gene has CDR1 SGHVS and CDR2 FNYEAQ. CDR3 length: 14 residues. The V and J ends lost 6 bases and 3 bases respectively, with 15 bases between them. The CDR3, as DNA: TGTGCCAGCAGTTCAAACGGGTGGAGCTACGAGCAGTACTTC. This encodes CASSSNGWSYEQYF. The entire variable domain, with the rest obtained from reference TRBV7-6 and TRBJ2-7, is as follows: GAGVSQSPRYKVTKRGQDVALRCDPISGHVSLYWYRQALGQGPEFLTYFNYEAQQDKSGLPNDRFSAERPEGSISTLTIQRTEQRDSAMYRCASSSNGWSYEQYFGPGTRLTVT.

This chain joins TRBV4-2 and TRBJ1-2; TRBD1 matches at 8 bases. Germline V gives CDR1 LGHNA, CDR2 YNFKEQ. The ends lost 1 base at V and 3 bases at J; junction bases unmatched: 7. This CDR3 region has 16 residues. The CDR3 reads CASSQVSGQGDYGYTF. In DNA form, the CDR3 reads TGTGCCAGCAGCCAAGTGTCAGGACAGGGAGACTATGGCTACACCTTC.

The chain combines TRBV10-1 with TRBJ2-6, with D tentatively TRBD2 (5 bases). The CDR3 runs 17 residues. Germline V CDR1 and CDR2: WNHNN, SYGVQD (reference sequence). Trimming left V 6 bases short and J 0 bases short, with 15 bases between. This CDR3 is CASSPGRGSSGANVLTF. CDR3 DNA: TGCGCCAGCAGCCCCGGACGGGGATCCTCTGGGGCCAACGTCCTGACTTTC.

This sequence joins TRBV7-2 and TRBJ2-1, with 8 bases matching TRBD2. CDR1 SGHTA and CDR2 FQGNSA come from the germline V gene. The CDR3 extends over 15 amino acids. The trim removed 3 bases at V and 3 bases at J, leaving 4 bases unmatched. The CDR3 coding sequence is TGTGCCAGCAGCTTTGGGGGACTAGGCTACAATGAGCAGTTCTTC. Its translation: CASSFGGLGYNEQFF.

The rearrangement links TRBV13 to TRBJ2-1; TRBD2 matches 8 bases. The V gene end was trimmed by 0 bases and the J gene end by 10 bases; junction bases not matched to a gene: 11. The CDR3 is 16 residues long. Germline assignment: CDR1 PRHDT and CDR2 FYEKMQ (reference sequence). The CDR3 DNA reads TGTGCCAGCAGCTTAGGCCCCAGCGGGAGACAGTCAGAGCAGTTCTTC. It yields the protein CASSLGPSGRQSEQFF.

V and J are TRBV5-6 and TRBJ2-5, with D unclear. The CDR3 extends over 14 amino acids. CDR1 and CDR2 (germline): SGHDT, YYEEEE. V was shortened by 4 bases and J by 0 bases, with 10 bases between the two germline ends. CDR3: CASSTGLYQETQYF. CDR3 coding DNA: TGTGCCAGCAGCACCGGGTTGTACCAAGAGACCCAGTACTTC.

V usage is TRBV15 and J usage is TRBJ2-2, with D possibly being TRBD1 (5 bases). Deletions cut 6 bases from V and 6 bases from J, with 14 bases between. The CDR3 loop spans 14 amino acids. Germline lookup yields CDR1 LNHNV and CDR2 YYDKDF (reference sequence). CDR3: CATRPPGYPGELFF. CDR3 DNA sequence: TGTGCCACCAGGCCACCAGGGTACCCCGGGGAGCTGTTTTTT.

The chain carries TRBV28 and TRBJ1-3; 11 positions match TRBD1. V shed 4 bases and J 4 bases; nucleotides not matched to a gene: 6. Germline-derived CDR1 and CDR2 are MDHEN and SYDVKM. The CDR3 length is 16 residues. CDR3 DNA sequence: TGTGCCAGCAGTTGTCGGGACAGGGGGTGCGGAAACACCATATATTTT. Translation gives CASSCRDRGCGNTIYF.

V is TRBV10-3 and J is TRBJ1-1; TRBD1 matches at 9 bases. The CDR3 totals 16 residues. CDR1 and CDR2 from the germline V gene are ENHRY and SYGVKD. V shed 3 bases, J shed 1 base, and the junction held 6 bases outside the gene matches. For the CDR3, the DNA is TGTGCCATCAGTGAAGGGGGACAGGGATCGAACACTGAAGCTTTCTTT. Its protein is CAISEGGQGSNTEAFF.

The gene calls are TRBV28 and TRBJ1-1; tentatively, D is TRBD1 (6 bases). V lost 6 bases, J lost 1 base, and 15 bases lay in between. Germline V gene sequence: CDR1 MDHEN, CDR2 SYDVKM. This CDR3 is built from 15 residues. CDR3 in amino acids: CASRPGQTKNTEAFF. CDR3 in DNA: TGTGCCAGCAGGCCGGGACAAACAAAGAACACTGAAGCTTTCTTT.

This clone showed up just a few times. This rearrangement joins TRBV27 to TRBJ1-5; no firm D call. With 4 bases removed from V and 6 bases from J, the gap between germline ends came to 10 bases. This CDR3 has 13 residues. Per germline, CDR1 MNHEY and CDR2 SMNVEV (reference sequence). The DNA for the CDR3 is TGTGCCAGCAGTTGGGCGGGCTCTCAGCCCCAGCATTTT. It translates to CASSWAGSQPQHF.

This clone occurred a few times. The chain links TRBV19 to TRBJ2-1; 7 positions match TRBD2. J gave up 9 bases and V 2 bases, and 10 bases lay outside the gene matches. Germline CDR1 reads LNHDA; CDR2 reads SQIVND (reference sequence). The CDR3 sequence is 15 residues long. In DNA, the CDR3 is TGTGCCAGTAGTATATGGGTGGGCGGGAGCGGTGAGCAGTTCTTC. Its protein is CASSIWVGGSGEQFF. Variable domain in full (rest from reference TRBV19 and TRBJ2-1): DGGITQSPKYLFRKEGQNVTLSCEQNLNHDAMYWYRQDPGQGLRLIYYSQIVNDFQKGDIAEGYSVSREKKESFPLTVTSAQKNPTAFYLCASSIWVGGSGEQFFGPGTRLTVL.

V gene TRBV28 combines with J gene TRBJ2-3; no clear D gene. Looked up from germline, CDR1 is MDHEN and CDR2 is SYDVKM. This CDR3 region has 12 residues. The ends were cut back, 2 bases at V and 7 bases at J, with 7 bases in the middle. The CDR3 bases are TGTGCCAGCAGTTTAGGGCAGAATACGCAGTATTTT. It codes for CASSLGQNTQYF.

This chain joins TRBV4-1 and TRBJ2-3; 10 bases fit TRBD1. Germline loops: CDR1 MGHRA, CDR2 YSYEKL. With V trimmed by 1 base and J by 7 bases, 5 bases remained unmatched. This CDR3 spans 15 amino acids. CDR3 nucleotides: TGCGCCAGCAGCCAAGCCGGGACAGGGGCACATACGCAGTATTTT. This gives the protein CASSQAGTGAHTQYF.

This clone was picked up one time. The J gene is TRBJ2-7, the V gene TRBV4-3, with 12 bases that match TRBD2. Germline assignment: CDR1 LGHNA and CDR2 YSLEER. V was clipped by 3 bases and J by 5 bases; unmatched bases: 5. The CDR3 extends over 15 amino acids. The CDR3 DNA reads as TGCGCCAGCAGCCACCGACTAGCGGGAGCTAACGAGCAGTACTTC. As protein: CASSHRLAGANEQYF.

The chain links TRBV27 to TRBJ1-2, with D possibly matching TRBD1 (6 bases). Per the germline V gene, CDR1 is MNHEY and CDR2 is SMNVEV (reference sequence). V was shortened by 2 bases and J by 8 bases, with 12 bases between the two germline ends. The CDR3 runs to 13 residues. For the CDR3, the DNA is TGTGCCAGCAGTTTAGGGGGGGCCGGGGGCTACACCTTC. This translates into CASSLGGAGGYTF.

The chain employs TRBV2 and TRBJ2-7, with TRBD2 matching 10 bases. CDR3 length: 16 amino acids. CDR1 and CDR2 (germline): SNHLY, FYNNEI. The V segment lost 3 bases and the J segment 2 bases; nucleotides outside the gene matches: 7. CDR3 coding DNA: TGTGCCAGCAGTGACCCAGCGGGGGGGACCGCCTACGAGCAGTACTTC. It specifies CASSDPAGGTAYEQYF.

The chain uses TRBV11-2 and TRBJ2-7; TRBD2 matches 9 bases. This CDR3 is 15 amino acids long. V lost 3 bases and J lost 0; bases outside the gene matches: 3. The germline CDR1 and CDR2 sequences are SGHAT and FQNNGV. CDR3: CASSFVSGSSYEQYF. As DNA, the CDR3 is TGTGCCAGCAGCTTTGTTAGCGGGAGCTCCTACGAGCAGTACTTC.

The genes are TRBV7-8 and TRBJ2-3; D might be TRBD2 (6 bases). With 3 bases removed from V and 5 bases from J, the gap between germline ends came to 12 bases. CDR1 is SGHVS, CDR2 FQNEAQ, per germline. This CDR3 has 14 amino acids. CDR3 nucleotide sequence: TGTGCCAGCAGCTTTGGAGGGACGGTAGATACGCAGTATTTT. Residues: CASSFGGTVDTQYF.

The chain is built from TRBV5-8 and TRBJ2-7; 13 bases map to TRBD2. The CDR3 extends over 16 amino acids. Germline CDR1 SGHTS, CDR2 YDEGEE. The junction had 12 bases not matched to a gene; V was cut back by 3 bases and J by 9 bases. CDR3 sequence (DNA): TGTGCCAGCAGCTCAAGCCCGGGACTAGCGGGATTGAGGCAGTACTTC. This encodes CASSSSPGLAGLRQYF.

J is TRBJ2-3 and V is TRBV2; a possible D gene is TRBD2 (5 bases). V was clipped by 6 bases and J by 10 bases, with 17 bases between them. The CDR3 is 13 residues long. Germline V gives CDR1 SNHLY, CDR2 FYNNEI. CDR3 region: CASSLTGQRAQYF. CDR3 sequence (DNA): TGTGCCAGCAGCTTGACCGGGCAGAGGGCGCAGTATTTT.

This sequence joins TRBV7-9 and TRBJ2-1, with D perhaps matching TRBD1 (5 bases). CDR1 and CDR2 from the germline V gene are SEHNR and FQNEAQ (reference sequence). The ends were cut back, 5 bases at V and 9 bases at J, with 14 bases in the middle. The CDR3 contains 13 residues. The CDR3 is CASSPSGRGEQFF. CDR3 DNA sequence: TGTGCCAGCAGCCCTAGTGGTAGGGGTGAGCAGTTCTTC.

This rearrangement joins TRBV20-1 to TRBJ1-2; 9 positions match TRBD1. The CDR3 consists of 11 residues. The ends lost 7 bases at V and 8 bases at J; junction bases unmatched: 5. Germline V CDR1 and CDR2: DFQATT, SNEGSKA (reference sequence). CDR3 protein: CSVDRGLGYTF. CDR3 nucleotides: TGCAGTGTGGACAGGGGACTAGGCTACACCTTC.